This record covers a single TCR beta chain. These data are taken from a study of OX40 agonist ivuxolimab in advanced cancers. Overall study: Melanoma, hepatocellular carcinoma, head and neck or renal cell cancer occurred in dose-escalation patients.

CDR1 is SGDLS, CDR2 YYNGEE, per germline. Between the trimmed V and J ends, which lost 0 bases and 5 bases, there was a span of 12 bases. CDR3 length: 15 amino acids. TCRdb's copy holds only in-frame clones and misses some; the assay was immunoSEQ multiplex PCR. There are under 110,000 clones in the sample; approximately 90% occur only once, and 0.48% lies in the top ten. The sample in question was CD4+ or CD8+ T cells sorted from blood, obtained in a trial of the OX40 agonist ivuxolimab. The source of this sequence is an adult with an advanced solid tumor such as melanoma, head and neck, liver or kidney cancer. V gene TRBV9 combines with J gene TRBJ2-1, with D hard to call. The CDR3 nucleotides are TGTGCCAGCAGCGTAGAGATTAATCCCAACAATGAGCAGTTCTTC. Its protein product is CASSVEINPNNEQFF.